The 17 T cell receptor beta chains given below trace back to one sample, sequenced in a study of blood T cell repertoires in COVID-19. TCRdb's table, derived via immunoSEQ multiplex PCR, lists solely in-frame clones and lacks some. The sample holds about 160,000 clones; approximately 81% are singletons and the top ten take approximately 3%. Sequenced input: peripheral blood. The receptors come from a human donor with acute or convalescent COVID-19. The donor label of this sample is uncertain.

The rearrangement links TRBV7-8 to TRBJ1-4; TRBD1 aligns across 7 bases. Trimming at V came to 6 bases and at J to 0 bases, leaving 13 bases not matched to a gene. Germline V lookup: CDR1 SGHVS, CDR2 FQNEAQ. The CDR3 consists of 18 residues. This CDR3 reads CASRDRIGDSATNEKLFF. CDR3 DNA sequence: TGTGCCAGCAGGGACAGGATTGGGGATAGTGCAACTAATGAAAAACTGTTTTTT.

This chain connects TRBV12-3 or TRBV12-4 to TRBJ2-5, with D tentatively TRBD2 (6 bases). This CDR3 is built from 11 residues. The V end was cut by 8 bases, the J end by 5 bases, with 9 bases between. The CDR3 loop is CASWSGETQYF. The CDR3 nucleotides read TGTGCCAGCTGGAGCGGGGAGACCCAGTACTTC.

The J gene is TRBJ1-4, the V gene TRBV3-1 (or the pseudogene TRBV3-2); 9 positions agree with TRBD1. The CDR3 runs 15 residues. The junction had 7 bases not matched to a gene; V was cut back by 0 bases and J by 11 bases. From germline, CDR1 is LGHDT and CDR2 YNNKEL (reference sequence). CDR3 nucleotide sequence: TGTGCCAGCAGCCAAGATGGACAGGGGTTAATGAAACTGTTTTTT. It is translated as CASSQDGQGLMKLFF.

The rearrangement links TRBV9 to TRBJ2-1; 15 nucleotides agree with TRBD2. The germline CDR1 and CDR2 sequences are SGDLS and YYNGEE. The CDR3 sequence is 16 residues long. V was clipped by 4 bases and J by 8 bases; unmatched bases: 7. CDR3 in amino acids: CASSRRTSGGAHEQFF. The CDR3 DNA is TGTGCCAGCAGCAGACGGACTAGCGGGGGGGCACATGAGCAGTTCTTC.

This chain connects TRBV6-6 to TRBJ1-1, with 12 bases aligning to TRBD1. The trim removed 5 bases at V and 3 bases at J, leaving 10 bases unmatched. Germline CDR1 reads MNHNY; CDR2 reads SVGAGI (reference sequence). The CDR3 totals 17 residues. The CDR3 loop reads CASSRIRDRGRDTEAFF. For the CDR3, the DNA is TGTGCCAGCAGTCGCATCCGGGACAGGGGGCGTGACACTGAAGCTTTCTTT.

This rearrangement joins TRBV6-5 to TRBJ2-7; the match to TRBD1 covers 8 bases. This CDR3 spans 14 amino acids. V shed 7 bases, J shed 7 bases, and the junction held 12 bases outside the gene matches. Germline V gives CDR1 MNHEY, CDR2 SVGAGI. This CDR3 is CASTLGQGAGEQYF. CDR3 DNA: TGTGCCAGCACCCTAGGACAGGGTGCTGGGGAGCAGTACTTC.

The chain's CDR3 is CAISRTSEEQYF. CDR3 DNA sequence: TGTGCCATCAGCCGGACTAGCGAGGAGCAGTACTTC. The chain couples TRBV10-3 to TRBJ2-7; 9 nucleotides align to TRBD2. The germline gives CDR1 ENHRY, CDR2 SYGVKD. The CDR3 has 12 residues. The V gene end was trimmed by 6 bases and the J gene end by 7 bases; junction bases not matched to a gene: 4.

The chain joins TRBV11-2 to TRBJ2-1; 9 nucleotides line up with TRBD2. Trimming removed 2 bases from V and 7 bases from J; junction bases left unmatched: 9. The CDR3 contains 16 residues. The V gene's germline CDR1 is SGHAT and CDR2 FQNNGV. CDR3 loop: CASSLILRGGANEQFF. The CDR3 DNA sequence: TGTGCCAGCAGCTTAATTCTACGCGGGGGGGCGAATGAGCAGTTCTTC.

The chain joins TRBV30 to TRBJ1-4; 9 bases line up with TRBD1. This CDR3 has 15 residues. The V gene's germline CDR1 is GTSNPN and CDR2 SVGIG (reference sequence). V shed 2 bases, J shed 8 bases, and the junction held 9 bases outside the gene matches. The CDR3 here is CAWSFLGQGKEKLFF. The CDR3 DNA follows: TGTGCCTGGAGTTTTCTAGGACAGGGGAAAGAAAAACTGTTTTTT.

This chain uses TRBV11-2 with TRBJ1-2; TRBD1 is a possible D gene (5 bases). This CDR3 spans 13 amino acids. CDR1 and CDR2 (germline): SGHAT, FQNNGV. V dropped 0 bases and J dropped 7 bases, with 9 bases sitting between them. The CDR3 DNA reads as TGTGCCAGCAGCTTAGAAGGGGCGTCTGGCTACACCTTC. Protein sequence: CASSLEGASGYTF.

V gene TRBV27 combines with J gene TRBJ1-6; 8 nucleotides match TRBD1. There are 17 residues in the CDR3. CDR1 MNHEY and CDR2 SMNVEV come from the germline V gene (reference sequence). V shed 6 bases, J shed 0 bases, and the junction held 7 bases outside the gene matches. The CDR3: CASSPRQGSSYNSPLHF. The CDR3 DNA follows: TGTGCCAGCAGCCCGAGACAGGGGAGCTCCTATAATTCACCCCTCCACTTT.

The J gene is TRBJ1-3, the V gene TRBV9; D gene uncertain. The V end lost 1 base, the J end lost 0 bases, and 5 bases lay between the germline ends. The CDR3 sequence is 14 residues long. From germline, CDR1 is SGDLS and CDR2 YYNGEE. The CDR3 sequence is CASSVLSSGNTIYF. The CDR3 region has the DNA TGTGCCAGCAGCGTACTGAGCTCTGGAAACACCATATATTTT.

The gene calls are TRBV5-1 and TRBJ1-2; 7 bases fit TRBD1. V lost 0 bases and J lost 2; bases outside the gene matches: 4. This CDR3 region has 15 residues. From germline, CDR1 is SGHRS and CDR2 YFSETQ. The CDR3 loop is CASSLEGARNYGYTF. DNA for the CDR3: TGCGCCAGCAGCTTGGAGGGGGCGCGGAACTATGGCTACACCTTC.

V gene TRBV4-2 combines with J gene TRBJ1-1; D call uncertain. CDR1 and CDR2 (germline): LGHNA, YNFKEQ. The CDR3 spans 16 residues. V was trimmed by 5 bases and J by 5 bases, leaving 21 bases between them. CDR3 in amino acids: CASSNRPRESGTEAFF. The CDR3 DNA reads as TGTGCCAGCAGCAATCGTCCTCGGGAAAGTGGTACTGAAGCTTTCTTT.

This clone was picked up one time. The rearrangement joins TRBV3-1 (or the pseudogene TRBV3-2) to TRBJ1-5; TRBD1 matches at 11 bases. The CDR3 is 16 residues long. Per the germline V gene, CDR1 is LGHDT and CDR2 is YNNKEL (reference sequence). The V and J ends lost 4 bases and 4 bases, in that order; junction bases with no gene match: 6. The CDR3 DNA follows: TGTGCCAGCAGCCCGACCGGGACAGGGGGAAATCAGCCCCAGCATTTT. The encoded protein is CASSPTGTGGNQPQHF.

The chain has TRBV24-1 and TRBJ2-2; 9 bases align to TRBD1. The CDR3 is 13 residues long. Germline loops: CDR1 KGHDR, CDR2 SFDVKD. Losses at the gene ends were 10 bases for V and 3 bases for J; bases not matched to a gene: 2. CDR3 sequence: CATRTGDTGELFF. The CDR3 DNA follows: TGTGCCACGAGGACAGGGGACACCGGGGAGCTGTTTTTT.

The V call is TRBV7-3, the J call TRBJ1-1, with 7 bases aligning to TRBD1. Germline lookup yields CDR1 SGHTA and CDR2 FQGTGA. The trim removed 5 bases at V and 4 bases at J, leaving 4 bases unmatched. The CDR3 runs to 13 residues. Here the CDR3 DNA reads TGTGCCAGCAGCCTCCGACAGGGCACTGAAGCTTTCTTT. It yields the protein CASSLRQGTEAFF.